This TCR beta chain was recovered during a study of PD-1 blockade in classical Hodgkin lymphoma. Study background: Every 2 weeks, patients got 3 mg/kg intravenous nivolumab.

Every patient was affected by relapse after autologous stem cell transplantation, while exposure to brentuximab vedotin was not uniform. Germline lookup yields CDR1 LNHNV and CDR2 YYDKDF (reference sequence). With 0 bases clipped from V and 1 base from J, the junction kept 5 bases outside the gene matches. The CDR3 covers 17 residues. TCRdb keeps only in-frame clones here, not all; method: immunoSEQ multiplex PCR. In the table there are 40,000 to 45,000 clones, just under 80% of which are singletons. The chain recombines TRBV15 with TRBJ2-7, with 11 bases lining up with TRBD2. This clonotype was sampled from a human donor with classical Hodgkin lymphoma. Here the sequenced sample was peripheral blood mononuclear cells (PBMCs), taken at baseline. CDR3 amino acids: CATSRDRVAGGSYEQYF. The CDR3 DNA follows: TGTGCCACCAGCAGAGATAGGGTAGCGGGGGGGTCCTACGAGCAGTACTTC. The full variable domain, completed using reference TRBV15 and TRBJ2-7, is DAMVIQNPRYQVTQFGKPVTLSCSQTLNHNVMYWYQQKSSQAPKLLFHYYDKDFNNEADTPDNFQSRRPNTSFCFLDIRSPGLGDTAMYLCATSRDRVAGGSYEQYFGPGTRLTVT.